The rows below give T cell receptor beta chains drawn from one sample of a study of blood T cell repertoires in COVID-19. The repertoire was sequenced with immunoSEQ multiplex PCR; TCRdb's copy has only in-frame clones and lacks some. The sample shows some 82,000 clones, 81% of them seen only once. The source material was peripheral blood. The receptors derive from a man older than 75 with acute or convalescent COVID-19. CDR3s include the opening cysteine and the closing phenylalanine or tryptophan. Each record gives: clone size, D gene, V gene, J gene, CDR3 protein, CDR3 DNA. D genes are given only for firm matches. Clone size is stated in some rows and not others, as once, few, many or a class when expanded.

-,-,TRBV7-9,TRBJ1-4,CASSLTRGSNEKLFF,TGTGCCAGCAGTTTAACTCGGGGATCGAATGAAAAACTGTTTTTT
-,-,TRBV6-1,TRBJ2-3,CASSEWAVDSTDTQYF,TGTGCCAGCAGTGAATGGGCCGTTGATAGCACAGATACGCAGTATTTT
-,TRBD2,TRBV18,TRBJ2-1,CASSPLRGGGDEQFF,TGTGCCAGCTCACCATTGAGGGGCGGGGGAGATGAGCAGTTCTTC
few,TRBD2,TRBV5-1,TRBJ2-7,CASSLPGTKNEQYF,TGCGCCAGCAGCTTGCCCGGGACTAAAAACGAGCAGTACTTC
-,TRBD2,TRBV10-3,TRBJ2-1,CAAGTSGRANRHNEQFF,TGTGCCGCCGGGACTAGCGGGAGGGCCAATCGCCACAATGAGCAGTTCTTC
-,-,TRBV18,TRBJ2-5,CASSRGSGTIEETQYF,TGTGCCAGCTCACGGGGATCCGGGACAATTGAAGAGACCCAGTACTTC
-,-,TRBV6-6,TRBJ2-7,CASSLPQEEQYF,TGTGCCAGCAGTTTGCCCCAGGAAGAGCAGTACTTC
-,-,TRBV6-5,TRBJ2-7,CASSSSGSSLYEQYF,TGTGCCAGCAGTTCCTCTGGCAGTTCTTTGTACGAGCAGTACTTC
-,-,TRBV28,TRBJ2-3,CASSPPGTDTQYF,TGTGCCAGCAGTCCCCCCGGCACAGATACGCAGTATTTT
-,-,TRBV29-1,TRBJ1-1,CGYRENTEAFF,TGCGGCTACAGGGAGAACACTGAAGCTTTCTTT
-,TRBD2,TRBV18,TRBJ2-5,CASSPQGLAGVQETQYF,TGTGCCAGCTCACCACAGGGACTAGCGGGAGTTCAAGAGACCCAGTACTTC
once,-,TRBV18,TRBJ2-3,CASSPQQAATDTQYF,TGTGCCAGCTCACCACAGCAAGCGGCTACAGATACGCAGTATTTT
-,-,TRBV7-9,TRBJ1-1,CASEGQMNTEAFF,TGTGCCAGCGAGGGACAAATGAACACTGAAGCTTTCTTT
-,TRBD1,TRBV10-3,TRBJ1-1,CAIRRTGGGDTEAFF,TGTGCCATCAGACGGACAGGGGGCGGAGACACTGAAGCTTTCTTT
-,TRBD2,TRBV6-5,TRBJ2-7,CASSYSLAGAYEQYF,TGTGCCAGCAGTTACTCCCTAGCGGGAGCCTACGAGCAGTACTTC
few,-,TRBV19,TRBJ2-2,CASSPLAQTGELFF,TGTGCCAGTAGTCCCCTGGCTCAGACCGGGGAGCTGTTTTTT
-,TRBD2,TRBV7-3,TRBJ2-2,CASSLSSAAGVTGELFF,TGTGCCAGCAGCTTATCGTCCGCCGCGGGGGTCACCGGGGAGCTGTTTTTT
-,TRBD2,TRBV6-2/TRBV6-3,TRBJ2-2,CASSYSSGSKTGELFF,TGTGCCAGCAGTTACTCTAGCGGGAGTAAGACCGGGGAGCTGTTTTTT
-,TRBD1,TRBV27,TRBJ1-1,CASRFDRGSNTEAFF,TGTGCCAGCAGGTTCGACAGGGGTTCGAACACTGAAGCTTTCTTT
-,-,TRBV19,TRBJ1-5,CASSILGNQPQHF,TGTGCCAGTAGTATACTAGGCAATCAGCCCCAGCATTTT
-,-,TRBV9,TRBJ1-1,CASSPNPRGDTEAFF,TGTGCCAGCAGCCCAAACCCCAGGGGCGACACTGAAGCTTTCTTT
-,-,TRBV5-1,TRBJ2-5,CASSAWTAGETQYF,TGCGCCAGCAGCGCGTGGACAGCTGGAGAGACCCAGTACTTC
-,-,TRBV18,TRBJ2-5,CASSPGGSGGETQYF,TGTGCCAGCTCACCTGGAGGCAGCGGCGGAGAGACCCAGTACTTC
-,-,TRBV11-2,TRBJ2-1,CASSFNSNEQFF,TGTGCCAGCAGCTTCAACTCCAATGAGCAGTTCTTC
-,TRBD1,TRBV10-3,TRBJ1-2,CAISESKGGAYYGYTF,TGTGCCATCAGTGAGTCGAAAGGGGGCGCGTACTATGGCTACACCTTC
-,-,TRBV2,TRBJ1-1,CASSENRNTEAFF,TGTGCCAGCAGTGAAAATAGGAACACTGAAGCTTTCTTT
-,-,TRBV28,TRBJ2-3,CASRSPSGTDTQYF,TGTGCCAGCAGATCCCCTAGCGGCACAGATACGCAGTATTTT
-,TRBD1,TRBV28,TRBJ1-5,CASRNSGTGSNQPQHF,TGTGCCAGCCGTAATTCCGGGACAGGGAGCAATCAGCCCCAGCATTTT
-,-,TRBV30,TRBJ1-5,CACQTTQARQPQHF,TGTGCCTGCCAAACAACGCAGGCCCGGCAGCCCCAGCATTTT
-,TRBD1,TRBV28,TRBJ1-5,CATTGQGALKPQHF,TGTGCCACCACCGGACAGGGGGCGTTAAAGCCCCAGCATTTT
-,TRBD2,TRBV2,TRBJ2-1,CASLRSSGRPQFF,TGTGCCAGCCTAAGGTCTAGCGGGAGGCCACAGTTCTTC
-,TRBD1,TRBV6-5,TRBJ1-2,CASTDTGRGRGYTF,TGTGCCAGCACCGACACGGGCAGGGGGCGAGGCTACACCTTC
-,-,TRBV30,TRBJ1-1,CAWRSGTEAFF,TGTGCCTGGAGGAGCGGGACTGAAGCTTTCTTT